Listed here are 29 T cell receptor beta chains from one sample, sequenced in a study of Graves' ophthalmopathy and Graves' hyperthyroidism. Using RNA transcripts, the TCR beta CDR3 regions were amplified. HTBI primers were employed in first-round RT-PCR, then a second-round multiplex PCR followed. TCRdb re-analysed the multiplex PCR reads in MiXCR, keeping a single row per CDR3 protein. The profile covers 650,000 to 900,000 distinct CDR3 sequences, with 40% appearing a single time and roughly 45% taken by the ten largest. Input material: peripheral blood. These receptors originate from an adult man with Graves' ophthalmopathy.

This clonotype was counted at least ten times. The gene calls are TRBV4-1 and TRBJ1-1; no definite D call. Germline CDR1 is MGHRA and CDR2 is YSYEKL. The CDR3 contains 15 residues. The V end was cut by 0 bases, the J end by 1 base, with 9 bases between. In DNA, the CDR3 is TGCGCCAGCAGCCAAGATGGTCAGCCGAACACTGAAGCTTTCTTT. Encoded protein: CASSQDGQPNTEAFF.

The chain employs TRBV7-2 and TRBJ2-7; TRBD1 is a possible D gene (6 bases). CDR1 and CDR2 (germline): SGHTA, FQGNSA. Deletions cut 5 bases from V and 6 bases from J, with 14 bases between. This CDR3 contains 13 residues. This CDR3 is CASSQTGGSEQYF. The CDR3 nucleotides read TGTGCCAGCAGCCAGACTGGGGGCTCCGAGCAGTACTTC. The whole variable domain, filled in from reference TRBV7-2 and TRBJ2-7, reads GAGVSQSPSNKVTEKGKDVELRCDPISGHTALYWYRQSLGQGLEFLIYFQGNSAPDKSGLPSDRFSAERTGGSVSTLTIQRTQQEDSAVYLCASSQTGGSEQYFGPGTRLTVT.

This clonotype was counted only a few times. The V call is TRBV7-9, the J call TRBJ2-7, with TRBD2 identical over 11 bases. Trimming removed 5 bases from V and 0 bases from J; junction bases left unmatched: 9. CDR1 SEHNR and CDR2 FQNEAQ come from the germline V gene (reference sequence). CDR3 length: 17 amino acids. CDR3 in DNA: TGTGCCAGCAGCACCCCCCGACTAGCGGGAAACTCCTACGAGCAGTACTTC. Protein: CASSTPRLAGNSYEQYF.

The CDR3 DNA reads as TGTGCCAGCAGTGACGGGCGGGGTTTAGAGCCCCAGCATTTT. Protein sequence: CASSDGRGLEPQHF. The chain is built from TRBV2 and TRBJ1-5, with D uncertain. V was shortened by 3 bases and J by 8 bases, with 14 bases between the two germline ends. The CDR3 length is 14 residues. From germline, CDR1 is SNHLY and CDR2 FYNNEI.

This clonotype has more than one count but fewer than ten. The genes are TRBV20-1 and TRBJ2-5; the match to TRBD2 covers 15 bases. The ends lost 6 bases at V and 4 bases at J; junction bases unmatched: 9. The CDR3 is 16 amino acids. Germline V lookup: CDR1 DFQATT, CDR2 SNEGSKA (reference sequence). The CDR3 DNA reads TGCAGTGCCTCCGGGACTAGCGGGAGGAAGGGAGAGACCCAGTACTTC. This gives the protein CSASGTSGRKGETQYF.

The chain combines TRBV20-1 with TRBJ1-1, with D possibly TRBD1 on 5 matching bases. Germline V gives CDR1 DFQATT, CDR2 SNEGSKA (reference sequence). V was trimmed by 5 bases and J by 6 bases, leaving 19 bases between them. CDR3 length equals 14 residues. The chain's CDR3 is CSAGQGLLSSEAFF. CDR3 nucleotide sequence: TGCAGTGCTGGCCAGGGTTTGCTGTCCTCTGAAGCTTTCTTT.

The sample holds many counts of this clonotype. This rearrangement joins TRBV7-9 to TRBJ2-5; D possibly matches TRBD1 or TRBD2 (5 bases each). CDR1 is SEHNR, CDR2 FQNEAQ, per germline (reference sequence). The CDR3 runs 14 residues. Trimming left V 2 bases short and J 5 bases short, with 12 bases between. The CDR3 DNA sequence: TGTGCCAGCAGCTTAAAAGTGGGACGGGAGACCCAGTACTTC. Translated, it gives CASSLKVGRETQYF.

This clonotype showed up just a few times. Here the CDR3 reads CASSQNRDGDYEQYF. The CDR3 DNA reads TGTGCCAGCAGCCAAAACCGAGACGGAGACTACGAGCAGTACTTC. The chain links TRBV7-9 to TRBJ2-7, with D unclear. The germline gives CDR1 SEHNR, CDR2 FQNEAQ (reference sequence). This CDR3 region has 15 residues. Trimming took off 5 bases at V and 3 bases at J, with 17 bases between the two ends. The full variable domain, rest sourced from reference TRBV7-9 and TRBJ2-7, is DTGVSQNPRHKITKRGQNVTFRCDPISEHNRLYWYRQTLGQGPEFLTYFQNEAQLEKSRLLSDRFSAERPKGSFSTLEIQRTEQGDSAMYLCASSQNRDGDYEQYFGPGTRLTVT.

The J gene is TRBJ1-4, the V gene TRBV19; D perhaps matches TRBD1 (5 bases). Germline loops: CDR1 LNHDA, CDR2 SQIVND (reference sequence). The CDR3 covers 15 residues. Trimming removed 3 bases at V and 4 bases at J, with 12 bases between. CDR3 sequence reads: CASSMSGQVNEKLFF. The CDR3 nucleotides are TGTGCCAGTAGTATGTCCGGACAAGTTAATGAAAAACTGTTTTTT.

The rearrangement links TRBV28 to TRBJ1-5, with D maybe TRBD1 (6 bases). This CDR3 has 15 residues. Per germline, CDR1 MDHEN and CDR2 SYDVKM. Trimming stripped 6 bases from V and 5 bases from J, with 17 bases between. The CDR3 sequence is CASSKGGGPDQPQHF. CDR3 in DNA: TGTGCCAGCAGCAAGGGGGGGGGGCCTGATCAGCCCCAGCATTTT.

In its sample, this clonotype was seen a few times. At one end the junction does not follow the germline gene, possibly because of a read error. This chain links TRBV7-9 with TRBJ2-5; a weak D match, TRBD2 (5 bases). This CDR3 has 15 residues. The germline gives CDR1 SEHNR, CDR2 FQNEAQ (reference sequence). CDR3 nucleotide sequence: TGCGCCAGCAGCCAAGATCCGACCTCCCGGGGGACCCAGTACTTC. This gives the protein CASSQDPTSRGTQYF.

This clonotype was picked up one time. The chain has TRBV7-9 and TRBJ2-5, with TRBD2 identical over 10 bases. This CDR3 region has 15 residues. Germline values: CDR1 SEHNR, CDR2 FQNEAQ (reference sequence). V was clipped by 5 bases and J by 5 bases; unmatched bases: 8. DNA for the CDR3: TGTGCCAGCAGCCCTAGCGGGGGAAAAATGGAGACCCAGTACTTC. It encodes CASSPSGGKMETQYF. The variable domain in full, completed from reference TRBV7-9 and TRBJ2-5, reads DTGVSQNPRHKITKRGQNVTFRCDPISEHNRLYWYRQTLGQGPEFLTYFQNEAQLEKSRLLSDRFSAERPKGSFSTLEIQRTEQGDSAMYLCASSPSGGKMETQYFGPGTRLLVL.

This clonotype has just a few counts. V and J are TRBV2 and TRBJ2-7; D may be TRBD2 (6 bases). CDR1 is SNHLY and CDR2 is FYNNEI in the germline V gene. The V end lost 6 bases, the J end lost 6 bases, and 21 bases lay between the germline ends. This CDR3 is built from 15 residues. The CDR3 nucleotides are TGTGCCAGCAGCCGCCCTCTGGGGACTCCTGGCGAGCAGTACTTC. Translation: CASSRPLGTPGEQYF.

For this clonotype: This may stem from a read error, because a much larger clone lies one nucleotide away. The V and J genes are TRBV29-1 and TRBJ1-2; D is perhaps TRBD1 (6 bases). Trimming cost V 4 bases and J 0 bases, with 12 bases left between them. Germline V gene data show CDR1 as SQVTM and CDR2 as ANQGSEA. The CDR3 is 14 residues long. The CDR3 loop reads CSVVFGTSNYGYTF. CDR3 nucleotide sequence: TGCAGCGTTGTGTTTGGGACATCTAACTATGGCTACACCTTC.

This clonotype was detected only a few times. The rearrangement joins TRBV29-1 to TRBJ2-7; 8 bases line up with TRBD1. Germline loops: CDR1 SQVTM, CDR2 ANQGSEA. After removal of 2 bases from V and 3 bases from J, the junction contained 6 bases not matched to a gene. CDR3 length: 14 amino acids. CDR3 DNA: TGCAGCGTTGAACCCGGGACAGGCGACTACGAGCAGTACTTC. Translating it yields CSVEPGTGDYEQYF.

This clonotype has more than one count but fewer than ten. V and J are TRBV25-1 and TRBJ2-2; D is unclear. Germline V gene sequence: CDR1 MGHDK, CDR2 SYGVNS. V was shortened by 6 bases and J by 5 bases, with 19 bases between the two germline ends. The CDR3 contains 16 residues. CDR3 bases: TGTGCCAGCAGCTTATCGGGTCGAAGTTCGACCGGGGAGCTGTTTTTT. This sequence encodes CASSLSGRSSTGELFF.

This rearrangement joins TRBV7-6 to TRBJ1-1; D possibly corresponds to TRBD1 (5 bases). The V and J ends lost 5 bases and 3 bases respectively, with 16 bases between them. Germline V gene sequence: CDR1 SGHVS, CDR2 FNYEAQ. This CDR3 has 15 residues. CDR3 in amino acids: CASSLLGTLDTEAFF. The CDR3 region has the DNA TGTGCCAGCAGCCTACTCGGGACCCTGGACACTGAAGCTTTCTTT.

In regard to this clonotype: An end of the junction does not agree with germline; a read error may underlie this. The chain combines TRBV29-1 with TRBJ1-5; TRBD1 might be the D (6 bases). Looked up from germline, CDR1 is SQVTM and CDR2 is ANQGSEA. CDR3 length: 15 residues. The CDR3 reads CSVEARTASNQPQHF. The CDR3 DNA is TGCAGCGTAGAAGCCCGGACAGCTAGCAATCAGCCCCAGCATTTT.

The genes are TRBV7-9 and TRBJ1-6, with 7 bases that match TRBD1. The V and J ends lost 5 bases and 10 bases, in that order; junction bases with no gene match: 11. Germline V gene data show CDR1 as SEHNR and CDR2 as FQNEAQ (reference sequence). The length of the CDR3 is 15 residues. CDR3 in DNA: TGTGCCAGCAGCCCCGCGGGACAGCCGGTGTCACCCCTCCACTTT. Translation gives CASSPAGQPVSPLHF.

This clonotype has ten or more counts. This chain links TRBV9 with TRBJ2-7, with D hard to call. Looked up from germline, CDR1 is SGDLS and CDR2 is YYNGEE. The CDR3 consists of 14 residues. Deletions cut 0 bases from V and 5 bases from J, with 12 bases between. The DNA of the CDR3 is TGTGCCAGCAGCGTAGAACCTTTCGGCCACGAGCAGTACTTC. Amino acids: CASSVEPFGHEQYF. Full variable domain (outside the CDR3, taken from reference TRBV9 and TRBJ2-7): DSGVTQTPKHLITATGQRVTLRCSPRSGDLSVYWYQQSLDQGLQFLIQYYNGEERAKGNILERFSAQQFPDLHSELNLSSLELGDSALYFCASSVEPFGHEQYFGPGTRLTVT.

This clonotype has ten or more counts. The gene calls are TRBV12-3 or TRBV12-4 and TRBJ1-1; D gene uncertain. This CDR3 has 13 amino acids. V shed 6 bases and J shed 1 base, with 9 bases lying between them. Written as DNA, the CDR3 is TGTGCCAGCAGCCTCATACAGAACACTGAAGCTTTCTTT. Amino acid sequence: CASSLIQNTEAFF.

This clonotype was seen ten or more times. The chain couples TRBV10-3 to TRBJ2-7, with TRBD2 matching over 7 bases. This CDR3 spans 14 amino acids. V dropped 3 bases and J dropped 5; count of bases not matched to a gene: 7. Germline V gene data show CDR1 as ENHRY and CDR2 as SYGVKD. This CDR3 is CAISDLLAFHEQYF. The CDR3 coding sequence is TGTGCCATCAGTGATTTACTAGCGTTCCACGAGCAGTACTTC.

The chain uses TRBV2 and TRBJ2-7; D is unclear. Germline CDR1 SNHLY, CDR2 FYNNEI. CDR3 length: 14 residues. Trimming cost V 6 bases and J 6 bases, with 18 bases left between them. The CDR3 nucleotides read TGTGCCAGCAGGGTGGACCTCCGTTCGGGCGAGCAGTACTTC. Translated: CASRVDLRSGEQYF.

In DNA form, the CDR3 reads TGTGCCAGCAGTGAGTTGCGGAGAACTGAAGCTTTCTTT. Its protein is CASSELRRTEAFF. V usage is TRBV6-1 and J usage is TRBJ1-1; D unresolved. CDR1 MNHNS and CDR2 SASEGT come from the germline V gene. Trimming shortened V by 3 bases and J by 5 bases, and 10 bases separated the two germline ends. CDR3 length: 13 amino acids.

Concerning this clonotype: As the CDR3 is not closed by the conserved phenylalanine or tryptophan, this likely results from a read error. This rearrangement joins TRBV19 to TRBJ1-5; TRBD1 agrees at 9 bases. Germline lookup yields CDR1 LNHDA and CDR2 SQIVND (reference sequence). The CDR3 covers 17 residues. Losses at the gene ends were 5 bases for V and 1 base for J; bases not matched to a gene: 9. DNA of the CDR3: TGTGCCAGTAGTGATGCGACAGGGGGAGGGAGCAATCAGCCCCAGCATCTT. Protein product: CASSDATGGGSNQPQHL.

This clonotype was picked up many times. V gene TRBV24-1 combines with J gene TRBJ2-6, with D maybe TRBD1 (6 bases). The V gene's germline CDR1 is KGHDR and CDR2 SFDVKD. Trimming stripped 4 bases from V and 0 bases from J, with 12 bases between. The CDR3 has 17 amino acids. This chain's CDR3 is CATSDRRTVSGANVLTF. CDR3 nucleotide sequence: TGTGCCACCAGTGACAGACGGACAGTCTCTGGGGCCAACGTCCTGACTTTC.

This clonotype has a count of ten or more. The chain couples TRBV6-6 to TRBJ1-3; no definite D call. V lost 0 bases and J 4 bases, leaving 4 bases between the germline ends. CDR3 length: 13 amino acids. CDR1 and CDR2 from the germline V gene are MNHNY and SVGAGI (reference sequence). CDR3 region: CASSYSRGNTIYF. Written as DNA, the CDR3 is TGTGCCAGCAGTTACTCCAGGGGAAACACCATATATTTT.

This clonotype has a count of ten or more. V gene TRBV14 combines with J gene TRBJ1-2, with a tentative D call TRBD1 (6 bases). Germline V lookup: CDR1 SGHDN, CDR2 FVKESK. V lost 7 bases and J lost 4, with 13 bases in between. CDR3 length: 13 amino acids. In nucleotides, the CDR3 is TGTGCCAGCAACAAACAGGGAGGCTATGGCTACACCTTC. This encodes CASNKQGGYGYTF.

V and J are TRBV24-1 and TRBJ1-6, with D unresolved. Germline V CDR1 and CDR2: KGHDR, SFDVKD. Deletions cut 9 bases from V and 7 bases from J, with 18 bases between. The CDR3 sequence is 15 residues long. CDR3 residues: CATSDAERRNSPLHF. CDR3 coding DNA: TGTGCCACCTCTGACGCCGAAAGAAGGAATTCACCCCTCCACTTT.